Shown below are 20 T cell receptor beta chains from a single sample sequenced in a study of identical twins. TCRdb used MiXCR to reprocess the 5' RACE reads, holding one entry per CDR3 protein. The sample shows 310,000 or so distinct CDR3 sequences, less than 9% of them seen only once. This sample also belongs to another study, concerning yellow fever vaccine responses in identical twins.

Sequencing was carried out using memory (CD45RO+) T cells sorted from blood. The origin of the receptors is a woman younger than 30 in good health.

This clonotype has ten or more counts. The genes are TRBV7-9 and TRBJ1-4; D gene uncertain. Trimming left V 0 bases short and J 6 bases short, with 14 bases between. This CDR3 contains 16 residues. Germline V lookup: CDR1 SEHNR, CDR2 FQNEAQ (reference sequence). This CDR3 is CASSLAKERPHEKLFF. The CDR3 DNA is TGTGCCAGCAGCTTAGCCAAAGAAAGGCCTCATGAAAAACTGTTTTTT.

This clonotype has ten or more counts. The gene calls are TRBV4-1 and TRBJ2-7, with TRBD1 matching 10 bases. J was trimmed by 5 bases and V by 4 bases; bases with no gene match: 5. CDR1 and CDR2 (germline): MGHRA, YSYEKL. The CDR3 contains 14 residues. CDR3 amino acids: CASSPGQGMDEQYF. DNA of the CDR3: TGCGCCAGCAGCCCGGGACAGGGGATGGACGAGCAGTACTTC.

This clonotype has ten or more counts. The rearrangement uses TRBV6-1 and TRBJ1-6; the D gene is possibly TRBD1 (6 bases). The CDR3 runs 14 residues. In germline, CDR1 is MNHNS, CDR2 SASEGT. The V gene lost 6 bases and the J gene lost 8 bases, with 14 bases spanning the gap. Here the CDR3 reads CASRSTGPDSPLHF. The DNA of the CDR3 is TGTGCCAGCAGATCGACAGGCCCGGATTCACCCCTCCACTTT.

Ten or more counts support this clonotype. This chain joins TRBV7-8 and TRBJ1-1, with unresolved D. Germline V gene lookup returns CDR1 SGHVS and CDR2 FQNEAQ. The CDR3 spans 12 residues. Trimming left V 5 bases short and J 0 bases short, with 4 bases between. This CDR3 reads CASSVLNTEAFF. The CDR3 nucleotides are TGTGCCAGCAGCGTTCTGAACACTGAAGCTTTCTTT.

The genes are TRBV27 and TRBJ1-5; possibly TRBD1 for D (5 bases). With 6 bases removed from V and 5 bases from J, the gap between germline ends came to 11 bases. CDR1 and CDR2 from the germline V gene are MNHEY and SMNVEV (reference sequence). The CDR3 runs 13 residues. The CDR3 sequence: CASRGMGDQPQHF. The CDR3 coding sequence is TGTGCCAGCAGGGGGATGGGGGATCAGCCCCAGCATTTT.

This clonotype was seen only a few times. The gene calls are TRBV28 and TRBJ2-6; 9 bases match TRBD1. V dropped 5 bases and J dropped 4; count of bases not matched to a gene: 6. This CDR3 is 16 amino acids long. The V gene's germline CDR1 is MDHEN and CDR2 SYDVKM. The chain's CDR3 is CASSARDRAGANVLTF. In DNA, the CDR3 is TGTGCCAGCAGTGCCCGGGACAGGGCGGGGGCCAACGTCCTGACTTTC. The whole variable domain, remainder taken from reference TRBV28 and TRBJ2-6, is DVKVTQSSRYLVKRTGEKVFLECVQDMDHENMFWYRQDPGLGLRLIYFSYDVKMKEKGDIPEGYSVSREKKERFSLILESASTNQTSMYLCASSARDRAGANVLTFGAGSRLTVL.

This clonotype occurred a few times. The chain recombines TRBV28 with TRBJ1-2; no firm D call. The germline V and J ends were trimmed by 4 bases and 6 bases, with 9 bases remaining between them. Germline loops: CDR1 MDHEN, CDR2 SYDVKM. The CDR3 loop spans 12 amino acids. The CDR3 is CASSSDLDGYTF. The DNA of the CDR3 is TGTGCCAGCAGTTCCGATCTAGATGGCTACACCTTC.

This clonotype was observed a handful of times. The chain uses TRBV3-1 and TRBJ2-1, with D perhaps TRBD2 (5 bases). CDR3 length: 15 residues. CDR1 is LGHDT and CDR2 is YNNKEL in the germline V gene (reference sequence). The V and J ends lost 0 bases and 4 bases respectively, with 10 bases between them. In nucleotides, the CDR3 is TGTGCCAGCAGCCAAGATGAGGGAAATTACAATGAGCAGTTCTTC. Protein: CASSQDEGNYNEQFF.

The V gene is TRBV18, the J gene TRBJ2-5, with D perhaps being TRBD1 or TRBD2 (6 bases each). The CDR3 sequence is 16 residues long. Germline CDR1 is KGHSH and CDR2 is LQKENI. V gave up 3 bases and J gave up 3 bases, with 17 bases separating them. CDR3 DNA sequence: TGTGCCAGCTCACCGCTTGGGGGGCGAGGTGAAGAGACCCAGTACTTC. This gives the protein CASSPLGGRGEETQYF. Full variable domain (missing parts from reference TRBV18 and TRBJ2-5): NAGVMQNPRHLVRRRGQEARLRCSPMKGHSHVYWYRQLPEEGLKFMVYLQKENIIDESGMPKERFSAEFPKEGPSILRIQQVVRGDSAAYFCASSPLGGRGEETQYFGPGTRLLVL.

This clonotype was counted only a few times. The V and J genes are TRBV6-2 or TRBV6-3 and TRBJ2-1; 7 nucleotides align to TRBD2. The V gene's germline CDR1 is MNHEY and CDR2 SVGEGT. The CDR3 has 15 amino acids. Trimming took 2 bases from V and 4 from J; bases not matched to a gene: 5. The CDR3: CASSYKAGKYNEQFF. DNA of the CDR3: TGTGCCAGCAGTTACAAAGCGGGGAAATACAATGAGCAGTTCTTC.

This clonotype was observed a handful of times. The chain couples TRBV7-6 to TRBJ2-7; D not resolved. CDR1 is SGHVS and CDR2 is FNYEAQ in the germline V gene. V was trimmed by 1 base and J by 1 base, leaving 8 bases between them. The CDR3 length is 14 residues. The CDR3 region is CASSLESLSYEQYF. The CDR3, as DNA: TGTGCCAGCAGCTTAGAGTCCCTTTCCTACGAGCAGTACTTC.

This clonotype was observed many times. The chain carries TRBV5-1 and TRBJ2-5; weak D call: TRBD2 (6 bases). This CDR3 is 14 amino acids long. The V end lost 2 bases, the J end lost 3 bases, and 11 bases lay between the germline ends. CDR1 and CDR2 (germline): SGHRS, YFSETQ. This CDR3 is CASSFKAGKETQYF. CDR3 DNA: TGCGCCAGCAGCTTCAAAGCGGGCAAAGAGACCCAGTACTTC. Full variable domain (rest looked up from reference TRBV5-1 and TRBJ2-5): KAGVTQTPRYLIKTRGQQVTLSCSPISGHRSVSWYQQTPGQGLQFLFEYFSETQRNKGNFPGRFSGRQFSNSRSEMNVSTLELGDSALYLCASSFKAGKETQYFGPGTRLLVL.

At least ten counts were recorded for this clonotype. The gene calls are TRBV29-1 and TRBJ1-1; D may be TRBD1 (6 bases). This CDR3 has 13 amino acids. The germline gives CDR1 SQVTM, CDR2 ANQGSEA. The V end lost 4 bases, the J end lost 3 bases, and 12 bases lay between the germline ends. In DNA form, the CDR3 reads TGCAGCGTTGTCGACAGGCGGTACACTGAAGCTTTCTTT. Residues: CSVVDRRYTEAFF.

J is TRBJ2-1 and V is TRBV19; D is possibly TRBD2 (6 bases). This CDR3 spans 14 amino acids. The V and J ends lost 7 bases and 4 bases respectively, with 14 bases between them. Germline CDR1 LNHDA, CDR2 SQIVND (reference sequence). As DNA, the CDR3 is TGTGCCAGTAAGCCTGGCGGGGCTTACAATGAGCAGTTCTTC. It yields the protein CASKPGGAYNEQFF.

The genes are TRBV7-6 and TRBJ2-1; D is undetermined. Looked up from germline, CDR1 is SGHVS and CDR2 is FNYEAQ. CDR3 size: 12 residues. Trimming removed 5 bases from V and 10 bases from J, with 12 bases in between. The DNA of the CDR3 is TGTGCCAGCAGCCAAGCCCCGGCGGAGCAGTTCTTC. It codes for CASSQAPAEQFF.

This clonotype occurred a few times. The chain is built from TRBV20-1 and TRBJ2-1, with D possibly matching TRBD2 (6 bases). Deletions cut 7 bases from V and 8 bases from J, with 15 bases between. The germline V gene encodes CDR1 DFQATT and CDR2 SNEGSKA (reference sequence). CDR3 length equals 12 residues. The CDR3 spells CSVRVRDYEQFF. The CDR3 DNA follows: TGCAGTGTTCGAGTCCGGGACTATGAGCAGTTCTTC.

This clonotype has only a few counts. This rearrangement joins TRBV5-1 to TRBJ2-2; possible D gene TRBD2, 6 bases. V lost 4 bases and J 5 bases, leaving 12 bases between the germline ends. The CDR3 is 14 amino acids. Germline CDR1 reads SGHRS; CDR2 reads YFSETQ. The CDR3 DNA is TGCGCCAGCAGCCCGGGACTTCCTACCGGGGAGCTGTTTTTT. Residues: CASSPGLPTGELFF.

This clonotype was counted at least ten times. V and J are TRBV20-1 and TRBJ2-6; no firm D call. Trimming took off 0 bases at V and 2 bases at J, with 8 bases between the two ends. The CDR3 loop spans 15 amino acids. Per germline, CDR1 DFQATT and CDR2 SNEGSKA (reference sequence). The CDR3 DNA follows: TGCAGTGCTAGAGATTCCGGGCCTGGGGCCAACGTCCTGACTTTC. Its translation is CSARDSGPGANVLTF.

Note on this clonotype: Sequence at one end of the junction differs from germline and may be a read error. CDR3 loop: CASTQDRGQGYGYTF. The DNA of the CDR3 is TGTGCCAGCACCCAAGATCGGGGACAGGGGTATGGCTACACCTTC. V is TRBV3-1 and J is TRBJ1-2; 10 bases match TRBD1. CDR3 length: 15 amino acids. Looked up from germline, CDR1 is LGHDT and CDR2 is YNNKEL (reference sequence).

At least ten counts were recorded for this clonotype. The genes are TRBV5-1 and TRBJ2-5; a weak D match, TRBD2 (5 bases). CDR3 length equals 13 residues. Per germline, CDR1 SGHRS and CDR2 YFSETQ. V was cut by 5 bases and J by 5 bases, with 13 bases left in between. The CDR3: CASSSSWAETQYF. CDR3 coding DNA: TGCGCCAGCAGTTCTAGCTGGGCGGAGACCCAGTACTTC.